Below, 17 T cell receptor beta chains from the same sample are listed, as sequenced in a study of blood T cells in healthy people across ages. The second PCR ran about 6 to 12 cycles with a sample-barcoded 5' primer and J-beta primers. In TCRdb, the 5' RACE reads were re-called with MiXCR into one record per CDR3 protein. The sample lists 1.5 million to 2 million distinct CDR3 sequences; roughly 50% were seen once. The sample taken for sequencing was blood. The receptors were gathered from a woman aged 40 to 55 in good health.

This clonotype was found many times. This chain uses TRBV7-9 with TRBJ1-2; 7 positions agree with TRBD1. The V segment lost 1 base and the J segment 4 bases; nucleotides outside the gene matches: 3. This CDR3 has 14 residues. CDR1 and CDR2 (germline): SEHNR, FQNEAQ (reference sequence). In DNA form, the CDR3 reads TGTGCCAGCAGCTTAGACAGGGGTGCCTATGGCTACACCTTC. This gives the protein CASSLDRGAYGYTF.

A remark on this clonotype: One end of the junction is discordant with germline, which a read error may explain. V usage is TRBV4-3 and J usage is TRBJ1-4; D is unresolved. This CDR3 has 16 amino acids. Germline-derived CDR1 and CDR2 are LGHNA and YSLEER. CDR3 in DNA: TGCGCCAGCAGCCAGGATCTGGGGAGTTATAATGAAAGACTGTTTTTT. Protein: CASSQDLGSYNERLFF.

This clonotype was recorded once. V and J are TRBV21-1 and TRBJ2-5; the table's TRBD1 call for D was not verified on the DNA. TRBV21-1 is described as a pseudogene. The CDR3 extends over 16 amino acids. CDR3 region: CASSKVAGGQQETQYF. Written as DNA, the CDR3 is TGTGCCAGCAGCAAAGTCGCCGGGGGGCAGCAAGAGACCCAGTACTTC.

This clonotype has just a few counts. The chain couples TRBV4-3 to TRBJ2-3; unclear D gene. Germline V lookup: CDR1 LGHNA, CDR2 YSLEER. This CDR3 region has 16 residues. With 4 bases removed from V and 1 base from J, the gap between germline ends came to 15 bases. DNA for the CDR3: TGCGCCAGCAGCCCACAGCCCCGACAAGGCACAGATACGCAGTATTTT. Amino acid sequence: CASSPQPRQGTDTQYF.

The chain carries TRBV20-1 and TRBJ1-4; D gene ambiguous. The CDR3 runs to 11 residues. Germline CDR1 is DFQATT and CDR2 is SNEGSKA (reference sequence). The V and J ends lost 2 bases and 8 bases respectively, with 6 bases between them. This chain's CDR3 is CSARKGEKLFF. In DNA form, the CDR3 reads TGCAGTGCTAGAAAAGGCGAAAAACTGTTTTTT.

This chain uses TRBV12-3 or TRBV12-4 with TRBJ1-6, with 7 bases that match TRBD1. CDR3 length: 16 amino acids. The V and J ends lost 3 bases and 3 bases, in that order; junction bases with no gene match: 5. The CDR3 nucleotides are TGTGCCAGCAGTTTGGGGACAGACCTCTATAATTCACCCCTCCACTTT. Amino acids: CASSLGTDLYNSPLHF.

The chain joins TRBV12-3 or TRBV12-4 to TRBJ2-1; 9 positions agree with TRBD1. V was pared by 8 bases and J by 4 bases, with 6 bases of the junction left unmatched. The CDR3 totals 14 residues. DNA of the CDR3: TGTGCCAGCGTGGGGGACAGGGTTTACAATGAGCAGTTCTTC. Translating gives CASVGDRVYNEQFF.

The V call is TRBV6-5, the J call TRBJ2-1; 8 bases align to TRBD2. Germline V CDR1 and CDR2: MNHEY, SVGAGI. J gave up 5 bases and V 6 bases, and 12 bases lay outside the gene matches. The CDR3 consists of 16 residues. CDR3 nucleotides: TGTGCCAGCAGCCGCGCCGGGACTAGTAGCCACAATGAGCAGTTCTTC. The encoded protein is CASSRAGTSSHNEQFF.

Ten or more counts support this clonotype. This chain uses TRBV7-3 with TRBJ2-1; no clear D gene. The CDR3 spans 13 residues. The V end was cut by 5 bases, the J end by 4 bases, with 9 bases between. In germline, CDR1 is SGHTA, CDR2 FQGTGA. CDR3 residues: CASSPTGYNEQFF. CDR3 bases: TGTGCCAGCAGCCCCACCGGGTACAATGAGCAGTTCTTC.

This clonotype showed up just a few times. This chain connects TRBV20-1 to TRBJ2-3, with D maybe TRBD2 (5 bases). Per germline, CDR1 DFQATT and CDR2 SNEGSKA (reference sequence). Deletions cut 3 bases from V and 13 bases from J, with 14 bases between. The length of the CDR3 is 11 residues. This chain's CDR3 is CSASLALREYF. CDR3 DNA sequence: TGCAGTGCTAGCCTCGCGCTGCGGGAGTATTTT.

This chain joins TRBV6-6 and TRBJ1-2; D might be TRBD1 (5 bases). V was pared by 3 bases and J by 1 base, with 15 bases between. CDR3 size: 16 residues. Germline CDR1 reads MNHNY; CDR2 reads SVGAGI (reference sequence). This chain's CDR3 is CASSYSRETVNYGYTF. The CDR3 region has the DNA TGTGCCAGCAGTTATTCCAGGGAAACAGTTAACTATGGCTACACCTTC.

This clonotype was detected a few times. The V call is TRBV7-2, the J call TRBJ2-7; no reliable D call. V was shortened by 2 bases and J by 3 bases, with 8 bases between the two germline ends. The CDR3 extends over 13 amino acids. In germline, CDR1 is SGHTA, CDR2 FQGNSA. The CDR3: CASSLNLGYEQYF. CDR3 coding DNA: TGTGCCAGCAGCTTAAATTTGGGCTACGAGCAGTACTTC.

This chain uses TRBV7-8 with TRBJ1-2; tentative D call: TRBD1 (6 bases). This CDR3 has 13 amino acids. Trimming stripped 6 bases from V and 5 bases from J, with 13 bases between. Germline V gene sequence: CDR1 SGHVS, CDR2 FQNEAQ. The CDR3 reads CASSQQGRYGYTF. In DNA, the CDR3 is TGTGCCAGCAGTCAACAGGGAAGATATGGCTACACCTTC.

The J gene is TRBJ1-3, the V gene TRBV12-3 or TRBV12-4, with TRBD1 identical over 11 bases. J gave up 3 bases and V 5 bases, and 12 bases lay outside the gene matches. The CDR3 covers 18 residues. The CDR3 DNA reads TGTGCCAGCAGTAGGGACAGGGGGGGACTATTCGGTGGAAACACCATATATTTT. Protein product: CASSRDRGGLFGGNTIYF.

The genes are TRBV27 and TRBJ2-5; D might be TRBD2 (6 bases). Germline CDR1 MNHEY, CDR2 SMNVEV (reference sequence). Trimming pared 1 base from V and 5 bases from J, leaving 11 bases between. The CDR3 loop spans 14 amino acids. The CDR3 here is CASSLWVGGETQYF. CDR3 coding DNA: TGTGCCAGCAGTTTATGGGTTGGGGGGGAGACCCAGTACTTC.

Only a few counts were recorded for this clonotype. V is TRBV10-3 and J is TRBJ2-3; D is ambiguous. CDR1 is ENHRY and CDR2 is SYGVKD in the germline V gene. This CDR3 spans 14 amino acids. V was pared by 6 bases and J by 8 bases, with 18 bases between. The CDR3 spells CAISDPTHHATQYF. DNA for the CDR3: TGTGCCATCAGCGACCCCACGCACCATGCTACGCAGTATTTT.

This clonotype was counted between two and nine times. The CDR3 sequence: CATRMTGRETQYF. DNA for the CDR3: TGTGCCACCAGGATGACAGGGAGAGAGACCCAGTACTTC. This chain uses TRBV2 with TRBJ2-5; 7 bases agree with TRBD1. Unmatched junction bases numbered 9, after V lost 10 bases and J lost 4 bases. CDR1 is SNHLY and CDR2 is FYNNEI in the germline V gene. The CDR3 has 13 residues.